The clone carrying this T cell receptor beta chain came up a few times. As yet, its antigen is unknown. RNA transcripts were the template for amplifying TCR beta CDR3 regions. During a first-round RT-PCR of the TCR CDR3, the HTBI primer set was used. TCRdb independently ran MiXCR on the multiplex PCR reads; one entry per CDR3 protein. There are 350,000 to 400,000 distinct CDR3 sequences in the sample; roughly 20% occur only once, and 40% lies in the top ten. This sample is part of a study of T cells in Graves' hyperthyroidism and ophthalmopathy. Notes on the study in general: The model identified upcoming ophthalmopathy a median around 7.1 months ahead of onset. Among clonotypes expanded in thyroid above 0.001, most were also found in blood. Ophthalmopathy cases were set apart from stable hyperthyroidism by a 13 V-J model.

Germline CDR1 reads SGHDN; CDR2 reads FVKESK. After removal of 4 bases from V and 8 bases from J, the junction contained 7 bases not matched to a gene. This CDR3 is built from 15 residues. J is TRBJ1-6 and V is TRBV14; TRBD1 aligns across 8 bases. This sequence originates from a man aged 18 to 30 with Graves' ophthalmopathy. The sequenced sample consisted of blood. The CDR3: CASSRRTGTYSPLHF. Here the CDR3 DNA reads TGTGCCAGCAGCCGCCGGACAGGGACGTATTCACCCCTCCACTTT. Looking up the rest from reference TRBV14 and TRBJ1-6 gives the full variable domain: EAGVTQFPSHSVIEKGQTVTLRCDPISGHDNLYWYRRVMGKEIKFLLHFVKESKQDESGMPNNRFLAERTGGTYSTLKVQPAELEDSGVYFCASSRRTGTYSPLHFGNGTRLTVT.